This record covers a single T cell receptor beta chain. Assay: immunoSEQ multiplex PCR; the TCRdb copy retains only in-frame clones and omits some. Found here are about 170,000 clones, over 75% of them singletons; the top ten hold 6.9%. The CDR3 is 16 residues long. From germline, CDR1 is SGDLS and CDR2 YYNGEE. V lost 0 bases, J lost 0 bases, and 10 bases lay in between. This entry is derived from a study of T cell responses to AZD1222 COVID-19 vaccine. The sample here was peripheral blood, taken on day 0 of AZD1222 vaccination. This clonotype was sampled from an adult in good health. The chain links TRBV9 to TRBJ2-1; no definite D call. The CDR3 DNA is TGTGCCAGCAGCGTAGTTGGACCGAGCTCCTACAATGAGCAGTTCTTC. It specifies CASSVVGPSSYNEQFF.